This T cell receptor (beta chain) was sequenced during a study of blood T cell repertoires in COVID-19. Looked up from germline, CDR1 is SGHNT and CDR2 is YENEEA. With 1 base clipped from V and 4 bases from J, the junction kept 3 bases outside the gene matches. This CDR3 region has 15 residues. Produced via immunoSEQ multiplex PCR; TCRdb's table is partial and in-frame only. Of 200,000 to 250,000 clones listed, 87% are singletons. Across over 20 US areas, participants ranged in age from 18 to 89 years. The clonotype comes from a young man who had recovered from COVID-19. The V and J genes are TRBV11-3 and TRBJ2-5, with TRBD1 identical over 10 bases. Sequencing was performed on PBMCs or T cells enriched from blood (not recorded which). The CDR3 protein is CASSLGTGGGETQYF. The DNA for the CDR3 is TGTGCCAGCAGCTTAGGGACAGGGGGAGGAGAGACCCAGTACTTC.